The 8 T cell receptor beta chains presented below share a single source sample, sequenced in a study of cytomegalovirus exposure and HLA in healthy donors. Amplification used 60 Vbeta primers and 13 Jbeta primers. This table comes from immunoSEQ multiplex PCR, and its TCRdb copy is limited to in-frame clones, with some not included. The sample has about 120,000 clones; roughly four fifths are singletons. The sequencing sample was made of PBMCs. The receptor source for this set is a woman aged 18-30 years in good health and CMV-seronegative.

This clone appeared a few times. This sequence joins TRBV6-1 and TRBJ1-2; D not resolved. With 3 bases removed from V and 6 bases from J, the gap between germline ends came to 20 bases. The CDR3 length is 16 residues. The germline V gene has CDR1 MNHNS and CDR2 SASEGT. The CDR3 DNA reads TGTGCCAGCAGTGAGATGGGGTGGAGGAACGGGAATGGCTACACCTTC. Its protein is CASSEMGWRNGNGYTF.

The CDR3 DNA is TGTGCCAGCAGCCAGGGGGTATACAGGGGGGAGCAGTACTTC. This translates into CASSQGVYRGEQYF. The gene calls are TRBV14 and TRBJ2-7; 8 positions match TRBD1. Germline V gives CDR1 SGHDN, CDR2 FVKESK. This CDR3 has 14 residues. The V gene end was trimmed by 3 bases and the J gene end by 7 bases; junction bases not matched to a gene: 8.

V is TRBV4-2 and J is TRBJ2-2; maybe TRBD2 (6 bases). The CDR3 is made up of 14 amino acids. V lost 1 base and J lost 7, with 10 bases in between. Germline-derived CDR1 and CDR2 are LGHNA and YNFKEQ. The CDR3: CASSQGGEGGELFF. The CDR3, as DNA: TGTGCCAGCAGCCAAGGGGGGGAAGGCGGGGAGCTGTTTTTT.

This chain connects TRBV5-1 to TRBJ1-3, with TRBD1 as a possible D gene (6 bases). CDR3 length equals 14 residues. Deletions cut 2 bases from V and 15 bases from J, with 21 bases between. Germline CDR1 is SGHRS and CDR2 is YFSETQ. The CDR3, as DNA: TGCGCCAGCAGCTTTGAACAGGGTGGGCAATTTGGATATTTT. This codes for CASSFEQGGQFGYF.

The chain is built from TRBV4-1 and TRBJ2-3, with 8 bases identical to TRBD2. V shed 0 bases, J shed 4 bases, and the junction held 12 bases outside the gene matches. CDR1 is MGHRA, CDR2 YSYEKL, per germline. CDR3 size: 18 residues. The CDR3: CASSQDPSGLGLADTQYF. DNA for the CDR3: TGCGCCAGCAGCCAAGACCCGTCGGGACTAGGATTGGCAGATACGCAGTATTTT.

The chain links TRBV13 to TRBJ1-2, with unresolved D. The germline V gene encodes CDR1 PRHDT and CDR2 FYEKMQ (reference sequence). The CDR3 spans 14 residues. The germline V and J ends were trimmed by 5 bases and 2 bases, with 12 bases remaining between them. DNA of the CDR3: TGTGCCAGCAGCACCCCGTCGGTGAACTATGGCTACACCTTC. Its translation is CASSTPSVNYGYTF.

J is TRBJ1-2 and V is TRBV9, with D maybe TRBD1 (5 bases). The CDR3 loop spans 15 amino acids. Germline-derived CDR1 and CDR2 are SGDLS and YYNGEE. The V end lost 0 bases, the J end lost 5 bases, and 14 bases lay between the germline ends. CDR3 in DNA: TGTGCCAGCAGCGTAGGCCCCGGACACCGATATGGCTACACCTTC. Amino acid sequence: CASSVGPGHRYGYTF.

The chain combines TRBV4-1 with TRBJ2-4, with 16 bases that match TRBD2. The CDR3 is 18 amino acids. Germline CDR1 and CDR2: MGHRA and YSYEKL. V lost 4 bases to trimming and J lost 6 bases; unmatched junction nucleotides: 9. The CDR3 loop reads CASSLGLAGGYQRNIQYF. Here the CDR3 DNA reads TGCGCCAGCAGCCTGGGACTAGCGGGGGGGTACCAAAGAAACATTCAGTACTTC.